This T cell receptor (beta chain) was recorded in a study of shared clonotypes between healthy human individuals. Generated by immunoSEQ multiplex PCR, the TCRdb table keeps only in-frame clones and is missing some. The sample consists of roughly 700,000 clones, roughly 88% of them appearing once. This CDR3 has 15 amino acids. With 4 bases removed from V and 6 bases from J, the gap between germline ends came to 19 bases. Germline CDR1 and CDR2: SGHVS and FNYEAQ. This clone was counted once. Its antigen is as yet unknown. The same CDR3 is also encoded by other DNA sequences in this sample. Findings and caveats of the study: In the sorted subsets, rarefaction showed sequencing was incomplete despite large depth.

CD8 memory fractions consisted of CD45RO+ and CCR7-negative CD45RA+ TemRA cells together. The rearrangement joins TRBV7-6 to TRBJ2-7; perhaps TRBD2 as D (5 bases). Material for sequencing was memory CD8+ T cells from PBMCs. Subset reported: CD45RO+ cells pooled with CCR7-negative TemRA cells. The source is a man between 18 and 35 years old in good health. Some clones in this sample may be carry-over from other donors' samples. The CDR3 DNA follows: TGTGCCAGCAGCTCGCCGACCGGGAACTTAGGCGAGCAGTACTTC. Amino acids: CASSSPTGNLGEQYF.